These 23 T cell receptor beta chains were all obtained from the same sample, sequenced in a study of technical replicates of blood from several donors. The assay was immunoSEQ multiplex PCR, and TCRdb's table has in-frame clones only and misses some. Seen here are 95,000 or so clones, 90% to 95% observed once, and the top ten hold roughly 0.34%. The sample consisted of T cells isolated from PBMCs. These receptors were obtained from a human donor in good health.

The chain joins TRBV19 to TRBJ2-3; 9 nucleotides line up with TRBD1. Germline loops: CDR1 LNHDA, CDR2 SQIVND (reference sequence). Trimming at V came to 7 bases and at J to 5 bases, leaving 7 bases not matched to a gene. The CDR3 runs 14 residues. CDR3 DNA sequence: TGTGCCAGTACCAATAGACAGGGGGTAGATACGCAGTATTTT. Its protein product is CASTNRQGVDTQYF.

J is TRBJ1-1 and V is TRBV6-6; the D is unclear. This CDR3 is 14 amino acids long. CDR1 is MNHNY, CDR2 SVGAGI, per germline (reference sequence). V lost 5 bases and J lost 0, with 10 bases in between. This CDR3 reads CASSRDTVNTEAFF. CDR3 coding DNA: TGTGCCAGCAGTAGAGATACAGTGAACACTGAAGCTTTCTTT.

This CDR3 reads CASSFQETQYF. Written as DNA, the CDR3 is TGTGCCAGCAGCTTTCAGGAGACCCAGTACTTC. This chain links TRBV5-6 with TRBJ2-5; D uncertain. This CDR3 contains 11 residues. Germline V lookup: CDR1 SGHDT, CDR2 YYEEEE. Trimming left V 2 bases short and J 5 bases short, with 4 bases between.

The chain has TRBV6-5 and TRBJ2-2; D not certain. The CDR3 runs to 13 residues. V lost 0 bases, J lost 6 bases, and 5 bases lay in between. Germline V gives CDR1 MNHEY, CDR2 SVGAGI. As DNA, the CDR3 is TGTGCCAGCAGTTACTCTAGAGCCGGGGAGCTGTTTTTT. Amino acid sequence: CASSYSRAGELFF.

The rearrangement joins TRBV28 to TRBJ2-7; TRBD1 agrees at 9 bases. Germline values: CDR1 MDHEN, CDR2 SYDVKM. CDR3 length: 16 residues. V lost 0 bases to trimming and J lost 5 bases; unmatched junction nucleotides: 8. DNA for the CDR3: TGTGCCAGCAGTTTATGGCCCGGGACAGGGCTCAACGAGCAGTACTTC. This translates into CASSLWPGTGLNEQYF. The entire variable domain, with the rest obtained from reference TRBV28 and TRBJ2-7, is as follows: DVKVTQSSRYLVKRTGEKVFLECVQDMDHENMFWYRQDPGLGLRLIYFSYDVKMKEKGDIPEGYSVSREKKERFSLILESASTNQTSMYLCASSLWPGTGLNEQYFGPGTRLTVT.

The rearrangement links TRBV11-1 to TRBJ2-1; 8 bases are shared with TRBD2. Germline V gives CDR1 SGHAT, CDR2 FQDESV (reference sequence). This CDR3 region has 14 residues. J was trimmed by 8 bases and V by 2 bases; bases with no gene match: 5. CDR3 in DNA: TGTGCCAGCAGCTTAAGCGGGAGTATCCATGAGCAGTTCTTC. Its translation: CASSLSGSIHEQFF.

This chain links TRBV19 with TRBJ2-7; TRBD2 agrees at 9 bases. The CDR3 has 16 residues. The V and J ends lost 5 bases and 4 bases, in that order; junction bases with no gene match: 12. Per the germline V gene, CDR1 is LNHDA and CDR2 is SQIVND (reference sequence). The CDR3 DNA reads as TGTGCCAGTAGTCCTACAGGGGCAAGCGGGAGGTACGAGCAGTACTTC. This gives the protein CASSPTGASGRYEQYF. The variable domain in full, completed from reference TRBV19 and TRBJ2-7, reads DGGITQSPKYLFRKEGQNVTLSCEQNLNHDAMYWYRQDPGQGLRLIYYSQIVNDFQKGDIAEGYSVSREKKESFPLTVTSAQKNPTAFYLCASSPTGASGRYEQYFGPGTRLTVT.

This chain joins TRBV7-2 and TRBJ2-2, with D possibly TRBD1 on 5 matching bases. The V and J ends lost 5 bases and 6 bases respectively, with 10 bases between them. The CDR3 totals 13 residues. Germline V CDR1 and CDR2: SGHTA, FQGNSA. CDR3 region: CASSPQGSGELFF. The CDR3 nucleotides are TGTGCCAGCAGCCCCCAGGGTTCCGGGGAGCTGTTTTTT. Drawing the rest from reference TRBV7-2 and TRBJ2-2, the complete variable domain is GAGVSQSPSNKVTEKGKDVELRCDPISGHTALYWYRQSLGQGLEFLIYFQGNSAPDKSGLPSDRFSAERTGGSVSTLTIQRTQQEDSAVYLCASSPQGSGELFFGEGSRLTVL.

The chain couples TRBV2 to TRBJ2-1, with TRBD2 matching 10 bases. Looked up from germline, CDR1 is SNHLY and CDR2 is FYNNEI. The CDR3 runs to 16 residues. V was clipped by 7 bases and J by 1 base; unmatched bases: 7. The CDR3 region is CASKPAGGPSYNEQFF. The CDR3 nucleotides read TGTGCCAGCAAACCAGCGGGAGGGCCTTCCTACAATGAGCAGTTCTTC.

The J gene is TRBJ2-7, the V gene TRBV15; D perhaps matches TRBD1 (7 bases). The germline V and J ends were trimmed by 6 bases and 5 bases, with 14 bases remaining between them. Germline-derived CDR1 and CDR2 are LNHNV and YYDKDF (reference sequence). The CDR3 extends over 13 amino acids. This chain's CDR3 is CATSWQGGHEQYF. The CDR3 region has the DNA TGTGCCACCAGTTGGCAGGGGGGCCACGAGCAGTACTTC.

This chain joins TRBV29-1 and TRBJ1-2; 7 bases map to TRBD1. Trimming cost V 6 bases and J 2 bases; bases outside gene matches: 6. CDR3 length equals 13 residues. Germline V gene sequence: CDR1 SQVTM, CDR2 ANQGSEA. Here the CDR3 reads CSVYDRANYGYTF. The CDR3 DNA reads TGCAGCGTCTATGACAGGGCCAACTATGGCTACACCTTC. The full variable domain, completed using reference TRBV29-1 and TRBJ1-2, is SAVISQKPSRDICQRGTSLTIQCQVDSQVTMMFWYRQQPGQSLTLIATANQGSEATYESGFVIDKFPISRPNLTFSTLTVSNMSPEDSSIYLCSVYDRANYGYTFGSGTRLTVV.

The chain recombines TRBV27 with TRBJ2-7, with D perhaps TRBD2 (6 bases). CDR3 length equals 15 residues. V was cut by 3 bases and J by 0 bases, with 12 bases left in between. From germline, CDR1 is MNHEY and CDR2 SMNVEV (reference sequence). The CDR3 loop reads CASSFYGGSSYEQYF. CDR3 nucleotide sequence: TGTGCCAGCAGTTTTTACGGGGGTAGCTCCTACGAGCAGTACTTC.

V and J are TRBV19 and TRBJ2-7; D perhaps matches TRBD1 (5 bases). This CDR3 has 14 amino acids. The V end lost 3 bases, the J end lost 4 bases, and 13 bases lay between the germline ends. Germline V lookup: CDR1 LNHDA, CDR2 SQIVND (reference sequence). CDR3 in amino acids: CASSIGGRDYEQYF. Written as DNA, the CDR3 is TGTGCCAGTAGTATTGGTGGCAGGGATTACGAGCAGTACTTC.

CDR3 in DNA: TGTGCCTGGAGCGGGACAGGGACCTTTAGCTCTGGGGCCAACGTCCTGACTTTC. Translated, it gives CAWSGTGTFSSGANVLTF. V and J are TRBV30 and TRBJ2-6; TRBD1 matches 9 bases. Germline CDR1 reads GTSNPN; CDR2 reads SVGIG (reference sequence). This CDR3 spans 18 amino acids. V shed 3 bases and J 0 bases; nucleotides not matched to a gene: 9.

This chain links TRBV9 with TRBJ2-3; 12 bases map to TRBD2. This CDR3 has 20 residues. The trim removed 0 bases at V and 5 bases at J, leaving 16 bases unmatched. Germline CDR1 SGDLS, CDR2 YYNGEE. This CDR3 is CASSVGQGAYPSGREDTQYF. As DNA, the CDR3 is TGTGCCAGCAGCGTAGGACAGGGGGCCTACCCTAGCGGGAGGGAAGATACGCAGTATTTT.

CDR3: CAWSGRGRENEQFF. CDR3 bases: TGTGCCTGGAGTGGCCGCGGGAGGGAGAATGAGCAGTTCTTC. The rearrangement links TRBV30 to TRBJ2-1, with 9 bases identical to TRBD2. Germline V gives CDR1 GTSNPN, CDR2 SVGIG (reference sequence). The CDR3 is 14 amino acids. The trim removed 1 base at V and 7 bases at J, leaving 5 bases unmatched.

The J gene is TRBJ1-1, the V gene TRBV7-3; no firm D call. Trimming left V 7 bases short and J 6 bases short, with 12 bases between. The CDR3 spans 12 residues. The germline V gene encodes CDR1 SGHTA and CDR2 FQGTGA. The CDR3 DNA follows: TGTGCCAGCACCTTGCGGATTGCTGAAGCTTTCTTT. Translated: CASTLRIAEAFF.

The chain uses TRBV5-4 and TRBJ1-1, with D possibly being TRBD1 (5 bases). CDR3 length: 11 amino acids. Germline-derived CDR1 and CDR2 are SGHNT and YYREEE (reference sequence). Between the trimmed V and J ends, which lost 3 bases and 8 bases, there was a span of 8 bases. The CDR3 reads CASSYTGEAFF. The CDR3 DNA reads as TGTGCCAGCAGCTATACAGGAGAAGCTTTCTTT. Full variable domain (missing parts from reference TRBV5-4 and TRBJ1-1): ETGVTQSPTHLIKTRGQQVTLRCSSQSGHNTVSWYQQALGQGPQFIFQYYREEENGRGNFPPRFSGLQFPNYSSELNVNALELDDSALYLCASSYTGEAFFGQGTRLTVV.

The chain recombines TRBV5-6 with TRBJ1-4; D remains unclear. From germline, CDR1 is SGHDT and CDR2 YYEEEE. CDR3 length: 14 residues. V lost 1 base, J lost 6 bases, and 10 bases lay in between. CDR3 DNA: TGTGCCAGCAGCTTGTACGGGTTTTATGAAAAACTGTTTTTT. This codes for CASSLYGFYEKLFF.

The CDR3 reads CASGVRPNQPQHF. The CDR3 nucleotides read TGTGCCTCCGGCGTGCGGCCTAATCAGCCCCAGCATTTT. The gene calls are TRBV5-8 and TRBJ1-5, with D unresolved. The CDR3 has 13 residues. The germline CDR1 and CDR2 sequences are SGHTS and YDEGEE. The V end lost 10 bases, the J end lost 4 bases, and 15 bases lay between the germline ends.

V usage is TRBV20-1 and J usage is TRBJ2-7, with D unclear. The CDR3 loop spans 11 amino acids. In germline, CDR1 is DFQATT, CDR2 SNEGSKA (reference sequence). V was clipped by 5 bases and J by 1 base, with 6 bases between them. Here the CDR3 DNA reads TGCAGTGCTCCCAGGTCCTACGAGCAGTACTTC. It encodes CSAPRSYEQYF.

The CDR3 region is CASSYSRTGSTDTQYF. Written as DNA, the CDR3 is TGTGCCAGCAGTTACTCTCGGACAGGGAGCACAGATACGCAGTATTTT. V gene TRBV6-5 combines with J gene TRBJ2-3; 8 bases fit TRBD1. Losses at the gene ends were 0 bases for V and 0 bases for J; bases not matched to a gene: 2. The CDR3 extends over 16 amino acids. Per the germline V gene, CDR1 is MNHEY and CDR2 is SVGAGI.

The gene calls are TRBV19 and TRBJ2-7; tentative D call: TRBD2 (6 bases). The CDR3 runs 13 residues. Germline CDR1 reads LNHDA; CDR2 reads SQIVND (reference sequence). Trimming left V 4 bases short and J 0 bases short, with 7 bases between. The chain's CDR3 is CASSSGVSYEQYF. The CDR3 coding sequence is TGTGCCAGTAGTAGCGGGGTCTCCTACGAGCAGTACTTC.